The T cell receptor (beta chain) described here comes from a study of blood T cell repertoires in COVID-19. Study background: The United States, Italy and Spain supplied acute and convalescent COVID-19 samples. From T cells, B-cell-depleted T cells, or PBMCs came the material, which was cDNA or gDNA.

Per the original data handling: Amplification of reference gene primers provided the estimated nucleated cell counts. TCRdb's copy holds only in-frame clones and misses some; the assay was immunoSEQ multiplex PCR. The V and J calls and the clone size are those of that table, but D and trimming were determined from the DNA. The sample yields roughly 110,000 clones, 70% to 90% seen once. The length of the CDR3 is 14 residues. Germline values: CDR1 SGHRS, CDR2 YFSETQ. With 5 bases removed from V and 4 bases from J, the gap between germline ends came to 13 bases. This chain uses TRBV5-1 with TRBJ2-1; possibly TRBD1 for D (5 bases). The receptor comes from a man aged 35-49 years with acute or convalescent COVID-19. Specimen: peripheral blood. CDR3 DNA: TGCGCCAGCAGTCTAGACAGAGCATACAATGAGCAGTTCTTC. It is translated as CASSLDRAYNEQFF.